The entry that follows covers one TCR beta chain sequence. What it recognizes is unknown. The CDR3 extends over 17 amino acids. Per the germline V gene, CDR1 is LNHNV and CDR2 is YYDKDF (reference sequence). J lost 2 bases, V lost 1 base, and 8 bases had no gene match. The data were taken from a study of cytomegalovirus exposure and HLA in healthy donors. Across the whole study: Earlier results showed 117 million unique TCR beta sequences derived from roughly 200 million T cells.

Study outcomes and limitations: Reportedly, HLA-A and HLA-B alleles of most subjects were accurately predicted from TCR beta. As a later analysis revealed, the rate of TCR association differed by HLA locus, with DRB1 most and HLA-C fewest. Earlier analysis looked at TCR beta V segments, and most were productive about 90% or about 30% of the time.

PCR used 60 Vbeta primers and 13 Jbeta primers. TCRdb keeps only in-frame clones here, not all; method: immunoSEQ multiplex PCR. The sample has under 200,000 clones, about 80% seen once. The sequence came from a man over 45 in good health and CMV-seropositive. The specimen sequenced was PBMCs. The gene calls are TRBV15 and TRBJ2-5; 9 bases agree with TRBD2. CDR3 amino acids: CATSRAGRGGGQETQYF. CDR3 nucleotide sequence: TGTGCCACCAGCAGAGCGGGGCGGGGGGGCGGGCAAGAGACCCAGTACTTC.